This T cell receptor beta chain was retrieved from a study of early T cells in non-severe SARS-CoV-2 infection. V dropped 5 bases and J dropped 5; count of bases not matched to a gene: 8. The CDR3 is 15 residues long. The germline V gene encodes CDR1 MDHEN and CDR2 SYDVKM. Individually, cDNA molecules had unique molecular identifiers attached to them. Via MiXCR, TCRdb re-called the 5' RACE reads, giving one row per CDR3 protein. Of around 80,000 distinct CDR3 sequences listed, roughly 13% are singletons. The clonotype was recovered from an adult who was a healthcare worker with PCR-confirmed SARS-CoV-2 infection or an uninfected control (not recorded which). V is TRBV28 and J is TRBJ1-4; 7 bases are a match to TRBD1. The sequencing input was whole blood. CDR3 DNA: TGTGCCAGCAGTCCAAGGGACAGACCAAATGAAAAACTGTTTTTT. This translates into CASSPRDRPNEKLFF.